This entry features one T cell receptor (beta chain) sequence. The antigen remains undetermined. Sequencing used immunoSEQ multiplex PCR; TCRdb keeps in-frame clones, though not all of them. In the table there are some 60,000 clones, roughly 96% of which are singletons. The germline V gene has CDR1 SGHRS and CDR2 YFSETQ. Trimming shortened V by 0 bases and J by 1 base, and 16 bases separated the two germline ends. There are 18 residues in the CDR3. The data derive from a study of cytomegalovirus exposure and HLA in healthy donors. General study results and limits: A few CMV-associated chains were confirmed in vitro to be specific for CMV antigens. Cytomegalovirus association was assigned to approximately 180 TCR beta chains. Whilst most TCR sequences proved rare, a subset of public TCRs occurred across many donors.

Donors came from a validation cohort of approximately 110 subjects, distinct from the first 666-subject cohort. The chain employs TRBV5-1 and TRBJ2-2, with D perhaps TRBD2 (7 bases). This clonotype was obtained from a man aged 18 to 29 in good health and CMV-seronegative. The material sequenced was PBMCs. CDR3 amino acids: CASSLAYWGGLNTGELFF. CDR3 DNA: TGCGCCAGCAGCTTGGCCTACTGGGGGGGCCTGAACACCGGGGAGCTGTTTTTT.